What follows are 30 T cell receptor beta chains derived from one specimen sequenced in a study of technical replicates of blood from several donors. The data were produced by immunoSEQ multiplex PCR, yet TCRdb's version contains in-frame clones alone and is incomplete. The table lists just under 60,000 clones, roughly 89% of them singletons. Sequencing input: PBMCs. Every receptor here comes from a human donor in good health. Some clones in this sample may be carry-over from other donors' samples.

The chain links TRBV7-8 to TRBJ1-6; D perhaps matches TRBD1 (5 bases). This CDR3 has 15 residues. Deletions cut 1 base from V and 1 base from J, with 5 bases between. CDR1 is SGHVS and CDR2 is FQNEAQ in the germline V gene. The CDR3 bases are TGTGCCAGCAGCTTAGGACAGTCCTATAATTCACCCCTCCACTTT. It codes for CASSLGQSYNSPLHF.

This chain links TRBV14 with TRBJ1-1, with D possibly matching TRBD1 (5 bases). Trimming removed 3 bases from V and 6 bases from J, with 14 bases in between. This CDR3 is 14 amino acids long. Germline CDR1 and CDR2: SGHDN and FVKESK. CDR3 coding DNA: TGTGCCAGCAGCCACCCAGTCCCGGGGGCTGAAGCTTTCTTT. It specifies CASSHPVPGAEAFF.

This rearrangement joins TRBV7-2 to TRBJ2-2; TRBD2 might be the D (5 bases). The CDR3 has 14 residues. Trimming removed 5 bases at V and 9 bases at J, with 16 bases between. Germline CDR1 SGHTA, CDR2 FQGNSA. CDR3 sequence reads: CASSPPRVGRELFF. In nucleotides, the CDR3 is TGTGCCAGCAGCCCCCCGAGGGTGGGCAGGGAGCTGTTTTTT.

The J gene is TRBJ2-2, the V gene TRBV4-1; TRBD1 matches 7 bases. The CDR3 totals 14 residues. The V segment lost 5 bases and the J segment 11 bases; nucleotides outside the gene matches: 11. Germline V gene lookup returns CDR1 MGHRA and CDR2 YSYEKL. CDR3 region: CASSYPLRDRELFF. For the CDR3, the DNA is TGCGCCAGCAGCTATCCACTCCGGGACAGAGAGCTGTTTTTT.

The chain joins TRBV13 to TRBJ1-2; tentative D call: TRBD1 (6 bases). The CDR3 is 14 amino acids. The germline V gene encodes CDR1 PRHDT and CDR2 FYEKMQ (reference sequence). V shed 5 bases and J shed 4 bases, with 14 bases lying between them. The CDR3 bases are TGTGCCAGCAGCCGAGACCAGGGGAGCTATGGCTACACCTTC. Protein sequence: CASSRDQGSYGYTF.

The chain couples TRBV5-1 to TRBJ1-4, with 11 bases aligning to TRBD1. This CDR3 spans 19 amino acids. V was clipped by 6 bases and J by 7 bases; unmatched bases: 20. CDR1 is SGHRS and CDR2 is YFSETQ in the germline V gene. The CDR3 sequence: CASTPNLRRTGGGGEKLFF. DNA of the CDR3: TGCGCCAGCACCCCAAACCTGAGGCGGACAGGGGGCGGCGGTGAAAAACTGTTTTTT.

The gene calls are TRBV4-2 and TRBJ1-3, with 8 bases lining up with TRBD1. The CDR3 has 17 amino acids. Germline lookup yields CDR1 LGHNA and CDR2 YNFKEQ. Losses at the gene ends were 4 bases for V and 2 bases for J; bases not matched to a gene: 10. CDR3 DNA: TGTGCCAGCAGCCCGGGGGGCAGGGGGCTCGCTGGAAACACCATATATTTT. It yields the protein CASSPGGRGLAGNTIYF.

This clone is a singleton in its sample. J is TRBJ2-3 and V is TRBV9; TRBD2 is a possible D gene (6 bases). Trimming removed 1 base at V and 3 bases at J, with 15 bases between. Germline assignment: CDR1 SGDLS and CDR2 YYNGEE. CDR3 length: 16 amino acids. The CDR3 sequence: CASSVSFGSRTDTQYF. CDR3 DNA: TGTGCCAGCAGCGTATCCTTCGGGAGTCGGACAGATACGCAGTATTTT.

The rearrangement joins TRBV7-3 to TRBJ2-1; 8 nucleotides line up with TRBD2. V lost 3 bases to trimming and J lost 10 bases; unmatched junction nucleotides: 14. The CDR3 is made up of 16 amino acids. The V gene's germline CDR1 is SGHTA and CDR2 FQGTGA. The DNA for the CDR3 is TGTGCCAGCAGCTTGACGGGGGGGCTCCCCCCCGGAGAGCAGTTCTTC. It yields the protein CASSLTGGLPPGEQFF.

CDR3 nucleotides: TGTGCCAGCAGCCAAGATCTAGCGTTGAGCTATGGCTACACCTTC. Amino acid sequence: CASSQDLALSYGYTF. The rearrangement uses TRBV14 and TRBJ1-2; no clear D. CDR3 length: 15 residues. CDR1 is SGHDN and CDR2 is FVKESK in the germline V gene. Trimming left V 0 bases short and J 4 bases short, with 12 bases between.

This clone was seen a single time. This chain connects TRBV7-2 to TRBJ2-2; 7 bases line up with TRBD2. With 8 bases clipped from V and 3 bases from J, the junction kept 9 bases outside the gene matches. This CDR3 has 15 residues. CDR1 SGHTA and CDR2 FQGNSA come from the germline V gene. The CDR3 DNA is TGTGCCAGCTCGGTAAGCGGGACGGACACCGGGGAGCTGTTTTTT. Its translation: CASSVSGTDTGELFF.

The chain has TRBV5-4 and TRBJ2-5, with TRBD2 identical over 7 bases. V shed 4 bases, J shed 3 bases, and the junction held 6 bases outside the gene matches. The germline V gene encodes CDR1 SGHNT and CDR2 YYREEE (reference sequence). The CDR3 is 14 amino acids. The CDR3 DNA sequence: TGTGCCAGCAGCAAACCCGGGACTAAAGAGACCCAGTACTTC. Protein: CASSKPGTKETQYF.

This sequence joins TRBV5-6 and TRBJ2-7; D perhaps matches TRBD1 (6 bases). The V end was cut by 2 bases, the J end by 9 bases, with 21 bases between. This CDR3 has 15 amino acids. The germline CDR1 and CDR2 sequences are SGHDT and YYEEEE. CDR3 sequence (DNA): TGTGCCAGCAGCTTTCTATGGACAGAAATTTTGCCGCAGTACTTC. It is translated as CASSFLWTEILPQYF.

The V gene is TRBV11-3, the J gene TRBJ2-5, with TRBD2 identical over 10 bases. V was pared by 5 bases and J by 4 bases, with 7 bases of the junction left unmatched. The germline V gene encodes CDR1 SGHNT and CDR2 YENEEA. The CDR3 is 15 amino acids. The CDR3: CASSTGLAHTETQYF. The CDR3 DNA follows: TGTGCCAGCAGCACGGGACTAGCGCATACAGAGACCCAGTACTTC.

Only one count was recorded for this clone. The chain is built from TRBV6-5 and TRBJ2-7, with D uncertain. Per the germline V gene, CDR1 is MNHEY and CDR2 is SVGAGI. CDR3 length: 14 amino acids. With 6 bases removed from V and 0 bases from J, the gap between germline ends came to 12 bases. The CDR3 nucleotides are TGTGCCAGCAGGTCGAGTGATAGCTCCTACGAGCAGTACTTC. This translates into CASRSSDSSYEQYF.

The rearrangement joins TRBV6-1 to TRBJ1-3, with TRBD1 matching 9 bases. The length of the CDR3 is 15 residues. Germline trimming cut 7 bases from V and 2 bases from J; bases unmatched to any gene: 6. The germline CDR1 and CDR2 sequences are MNHNS and SASEGT. CDR3: CASNPGQGAGNTIYF. The CDR3 DNA is TGTGCCAGCAACCCGGGACAGGGAGCTGGAAACACCATATATTTT.

The rearrangement joins TRBV7-2 to TRBJ2-5, with TRBD2 matching 12 bases. After removal of 5 bases from V and 2 bases from J, the junction contained 6 bases not matched to a gene. The CDR3 sequence is 16 residues long. Germline values: CDR1 SGHTA, CDR2 FQGNSA. CDR3 residues: CASSRLLAGGQETQYF. The CDR3 DNA sequence: TGTGCCAGCAGCCGCCTACTAGCGGGAGGACAAGAGACCCAGTACTTC.

The rearrangement joins TRBV7-2 to TRBJ2-7; TRBD2 might be the D (5 bases). The CDR3 consists of 15 residues. With 5 bases removed from V and 3 bases from J, the gap between germline ends came to 17 bases. Germline V gives CDR1 SGHTA, CDR2 FQGNSA. The CDR3 here is CASSLSSALHYEQYF. CDR3 sequence (DNA): TGTGCCAGCAGCCTCAGTAGCGCGCTCCACTACGAGCAGTACTTC.

The chain recombines TRBV5-8 with TRBJ2-7; 12 bases are a match to TRBD2. V was clipped by 1 base and J by 4 bases; unmatched bases: 0. The CDR3 contains 14 residues. Germline V CDR1 and CDR2: SGHTS, YDEGEE. The CDR3 DNA sequence: TGTGCCAGCAGCTTGCTAGCGGGGGGGTACGAGCAGTACTTC. Protein: CASSLLAGGYEQYF.

The chain recombines TRBV18 with TRBJ2-1, with 7 positions matching TRBD2. The CDR3 runs to 16 residues. The V gene end was trimmed by 2 bases and the J gene end by 3 bases; junction bases not matched to a gene: 7. CDR1 KGHSH and CDR2 LQKENI come from the germline V gene. CDR3: CASSPIGAGYYNEQFF. The CDR3 DNA reads TGTGCCAGCTCACCAATTGGAGCGGGATACTACAATGAGCAGTTCTTC.

This rearrangement joins TRBV27 to TRBJ1-2; possibly TRBD1 for D (6 bases). The V gene lost 3 bases and the J gene lost 6 bases, with 11 bases spanning the gap. CDR3 length equals 13 residues. Germline CDR1 and CDR2: MNHEY and SMNVEV (reference sequence). CDR3 loop: CASSLGGANGYTF. The CDR3 nucleotides are TGTGCCAGCAGTTTGGGGGGGGCGAATGGCTACACCTTC.

This clone came up a few times. V gene TRBV7-2 combines with J gene TRBJ2-1; the D gene is possibly TRBD2 (6 bases). The V end lost 5 bases, the J end lost 15 bases, and 23 bases lay between the germline ends. Germline CDR1 and CDR2: SGHTA and FQGNSA. This CDR3 region has 14 residues. CDR3: CASSGLRGPAGRFF. Here the CDR3 DNA reads TGTGCCAGCAGCGGTCTGCGGGGCCCGGCCGGTCGGTTCTTC.

The V gene is TRBV29-1, the J gene TRBJ1-1; 10 bases line up with TRBD1. This CDR3 has 13 residues. In germline, CDR1 is SQVTM, CDR2 ANQGSEA. With 3 bases clipped from V and 5 bases from J, the junction kept 3 bases outside the gene matches. CDR3 sequence (DNA): TGCAGCGTTGAGGGACAGGGGAGGACTGAAGCTTTCTTT. Translation gives CSVEGQGRTEAFF.

The chain combines TRBV4-3 with TRBJ2-3; 9 bases line up with TRBD2. Germline V gene sequence: CDR1 LGHNA, CDR2 YSLEER. The CDR3 has 14 residues. Trimming took 4 bases from V and 4 from J; bases not matched to a gene: 3. CDR3: CASSLAGAADTQYF. CDR3 coding DNA: TGCGCCAGCAGCCTAGCGGGAGCTGCAGATACGCAGTATTTT.

The V gene is TRBV4-3, the J gene TRBJ2-3; D not certain. CDR3 size: 14 residues. The germline V gene has CDR1 LGHNA and CDR2 YSLEER. The ends were cut back, 1 base at V and 3 bases at J, with 8 bases in the middle. Here the CDR3 DNA reads TGCGCCAGCAGCCAAGTGCTAGGAACAGATACGCAGTATTTT. Amino acids: CASSQVLGTDTQYF.

The genes are TRBV29-1 and TRBJ1-1, with TRBD1 as a possible D gene (5 bases). The CDR3 length is 12 residues. From germline, CDR1 is SQVTM and CDR2 ANQGSEA. CDR3: CSVTIGGAEAFF. Here the CDR3 DNA reads TGCAGTGTGACCATCGGGGGAGCTGAAGCTTTCTTT.

This clone was seen just once. The rearrangement uses TRBV11-2 and TRBJ2-7; 9 positions agree with TRBD2. After removal of 1 base from V and 3 bases from J, the junction contained 7 bases not matched to a gene. The germline gives CDR1 SGHAT, CDR2 FQNNGV. The CDR3 runs to 16 residues. CDR3 sequence reads: CASSLGGDSGSYEQYF. For the CDR3, the DNA is TGTGCCAGCAGCTTAGGCGGGGATAGCGGGAGCTACGAGCAGTACTTC. Combining the CDR3 with reference TRBV11-2 and TRBJ2-7 gives the whole variable domain EAGVAQSPRYKIIEKRQSVAFWCNPISGHATLYWYQQILGQGPKLLIQFQNNGVVDDSQLPKDRFSAERLKGVDSTLKIQPAKLEDSAVYLCASSLGGDSGSYEQYFGPGTRLTVT.

This rearrangement joins TRBV30 to TRBJ1-3; no clear D gene. Germline V gene lookup returns CDR1 GTSNPN and CDR2 SVGIG (reference sequence). With 1 base removed from V and 7 bases from J, the gap between germline ends came to 20 bases. The CDR3 contains 16 residues. The CDR3 loop is CAWSATLTPNGNTIYF. In DNA form, the CDR3 reads TGTGCCTGGAGTGCCACCTTAACCCCCAACGGTAACACCATATATTTT.

The chain employs TRBV27 and TRBJ2-7, with TRBD2 matching over 10 bases. Germline trimming cut 7 bases from V and 4 bases from J; bases unmatched to any gene: 16. CDR3 size: 17 residues. The germline V gene encodes CDR1 MNHEY and CDR2 SMNVEV (reference sequence). The CDR3 DNA follows: TGTGCCAGCAAAGGGCTAGCGGGAGATCTTTACGGGTACGAGCAGTACTTC. Its protein is CASKGLAGDLYGYEQYF.

The V and J genes are TRBV7-9 and TRBJ1-4; 8 bases match TRBD1. CDR1 and CDR2 (germline): SEHNR, FQNEAQ (reference sequence). Trimming cost V 5 bases and J 6 bases; bases outside gene matches: 14. The CDR3 is 17 residues long. The CDR3 DNA is TGTGCCAGCAGCCCCCGGGACAGGTCCCTTGGATATGAAAAACTGTTTTTT. Encoded protein: CASSPRDRSLGYEKLFF.